Shown below are 5 T cell receptor beta chains from a single sample sequenced in a study of blood T cell repertoires in COVID-19. Clones were read by immunoSEQ multiplex PCR, and TCRdb kept only the in-frame ones, dropping some. Altogether 75,000 to 90,000 clones are present, 90% being singletons, with the ten largest covering 0.95% to 1.3%. Input material: peripheral blood. The source is a woman in her forties or fifties in a cohort sampled during active COVID-19.

This chain links TRBV15 with TRBJ1-4; 10 positions agree with TRBD1. The length of the CDR3 is 18 residues. Germline assignment: CDR1 LNHNV and CDR2 YYDKDF (reference sequence). The V gene end was trimmed by 5 bases and the J gene end by 6 bases; junction bases not matched to a gene: 15. For the CDR3, the DNA is TGTGCCACCAGCGTTACCGGGACAGGGGCCCCAGGGGATGAAAAACTGTTTTTT. Translation gives CATSVTGTGAPGDEKLFF.

This chain joins TRBV6-6 and TRBJ2-5; 9 positions agree with TRBD1. The CDR3 runs 15 residues. With 6 bases clipped from V and 2 bases from J, the junction kept 7 bases outside the gene matches. Germline assignment: CDR1 MNHNY and CDR2 SVGAGI (reference sequence). CDR3 coding DNA: TGTGCCAGCAGCCGGGACAGGGTGGCGCAAGAGACCCAGTACTTC. Amino acids: CASSRDRVAQETQYF.

This chain joins TRBV28 and TRBJ1-3; 8 bases are a match to TRBD1. CDR1 and CDR2 (germline): MDHEN, SYDVKM. J was trimmed by 3 bases and V by 6 bases; bases with no gene match: 7. The CDR3 is 15 amino acids. CDR3 amino acids: CASRPGTGGGNTIYF. CDR3 sequence (DNA): TGTGCCAGCAGACCGGGGACAGGAGGTGGAAACACCATATATTTT.

This clone has just a few counts. V is TRBV6-6 and J is TRBJ1-1, with unresolved D. This CDR3 has 13 amino acids. The V gene's germline CDR1 is MNHNY and CDR2 SVGAGI (reference sequence). Trimming cost V 0 bases and J 1 base, with 3 bases left between them. Here the CDR3 DNA reads TGTGCCAGCAGTTACTCACAGAACACTGAAGCTTTCTTT. Its protein product is CASSYSQNTEAFF.

V gene TRBV4-2 combines with J gene TRBJ2-1; 11 bases fit TRBD2. Germline assignment: CDR1 LGHNA and CDR2 YNFKEQ. The CDR3 runs 16 residues. Trimming took 0 bases from V and 3 from J; bases not matched to a gene: 1. CDR3 loop: CASSQEGLADYNEQFF. The CDR3 DNA reads TGTGCCAGCAGCCAAGAGGGACTAGCGGACTACAATGAGCAGTTCTTC.